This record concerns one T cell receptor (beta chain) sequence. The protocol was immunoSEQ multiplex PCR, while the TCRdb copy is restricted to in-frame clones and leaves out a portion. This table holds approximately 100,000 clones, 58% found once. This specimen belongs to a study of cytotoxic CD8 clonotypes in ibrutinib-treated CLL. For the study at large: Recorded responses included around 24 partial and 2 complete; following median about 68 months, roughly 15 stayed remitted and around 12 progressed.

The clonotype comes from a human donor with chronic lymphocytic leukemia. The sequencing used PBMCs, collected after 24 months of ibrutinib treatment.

The CDR3 spells CASKITGGKYTEAFF. The CDR3 region has the DNA TGTGCCAGCAAAATTACAGGGGGCAAGTACACTGAAGCTTTCTTT. V usage is TRBV28 and J usage is TRBJ1-1, with TRBD1 identical over 9 bases. This CDR3 is built from 15 residues. J gave up 3 bases and V 7 bases, and 9 bases lay outside the gene matches. Looked up from germline, CDR1 is MDHEN and CDR2 is SYDVKM. Drawing the rest from reference TRBV28 and TRBJ1-1, the complete variable domain is DVKVTQSSRYLVKRTGEKVFLECVQDMDHENMFWYRQDPGLGLRLIYFSYDVKMKEKGDIPEGYSVSREKKERFSLILESASTNQTSMYLCASKITGGKYTEAFFGQGTRLTVV.